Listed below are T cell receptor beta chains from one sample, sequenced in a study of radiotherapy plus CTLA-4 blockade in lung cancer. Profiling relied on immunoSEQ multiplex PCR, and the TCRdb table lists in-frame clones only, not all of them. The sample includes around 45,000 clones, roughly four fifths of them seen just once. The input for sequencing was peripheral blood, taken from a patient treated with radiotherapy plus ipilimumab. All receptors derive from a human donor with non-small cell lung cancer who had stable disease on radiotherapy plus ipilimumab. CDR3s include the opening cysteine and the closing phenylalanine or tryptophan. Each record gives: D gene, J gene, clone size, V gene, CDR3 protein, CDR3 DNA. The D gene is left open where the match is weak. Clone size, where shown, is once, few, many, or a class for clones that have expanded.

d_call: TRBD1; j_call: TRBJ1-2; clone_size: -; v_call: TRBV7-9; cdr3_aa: CASSLHRGLGDGYTF; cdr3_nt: TGTGCCAGCAGCTTACACAGGGGGCTGGGTGATGGCTACACCTTC
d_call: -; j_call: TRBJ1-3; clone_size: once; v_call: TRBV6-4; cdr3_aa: CAILPRGQTIYF; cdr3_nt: TGTGCCATTCTCCCCCGAGGCCAAACCATATATTTT
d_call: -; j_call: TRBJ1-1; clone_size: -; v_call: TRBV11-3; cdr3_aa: CASSIGLDTEAFF; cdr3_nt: TGTGCCAGCAGCATAGGGTTGGACACTGAAGCTTTCTTT
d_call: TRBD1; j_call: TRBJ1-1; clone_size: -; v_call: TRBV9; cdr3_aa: CASSGQGKDTEAFF; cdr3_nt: TGTGCCAGCAGCGGACAGGGGAAGGACACTGAAGCTTTCTTT
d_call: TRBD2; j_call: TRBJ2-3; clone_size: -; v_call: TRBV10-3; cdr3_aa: CAISVAGGPGTDTQYF; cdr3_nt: TGTGCCATCAGTGTCGCGGGGGGGCCTGGCACAGATACGCAGTATTTT
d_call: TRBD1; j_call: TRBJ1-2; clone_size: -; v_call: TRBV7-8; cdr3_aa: CASSLAATGDRIHNSNYGYTF; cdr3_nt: TGTGCCAGCAGCTTAGCCGCAACAGGGGACAGAATTCATAATTCTAACTATGGCTACACCTTC
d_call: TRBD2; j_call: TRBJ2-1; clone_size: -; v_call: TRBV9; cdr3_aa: CASSVDPPSGVYNEQFF; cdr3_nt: TGTGCCAGCAGCGTAGATCCCCCTAGCGGGGTCTACAATGAGCAGTTCTTC
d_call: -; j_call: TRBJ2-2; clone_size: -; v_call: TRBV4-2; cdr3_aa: CASSQPIALTTGELFF; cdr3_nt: TGTGCCAGCAGCCAACCTATAGCTCTTACAACCGGGGAGCTGTTTTTT
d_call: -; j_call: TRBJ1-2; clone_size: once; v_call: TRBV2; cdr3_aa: CASRRTDAGYGYTF; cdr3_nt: TGTGCCAGCAGACGGACAGATGCTGGCTATGGCTACACCTTC
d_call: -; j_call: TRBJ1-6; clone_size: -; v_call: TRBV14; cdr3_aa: CASSQGPARSPLHF; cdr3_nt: TGTGCCAGCAGCCAAGGACCCGCTCGGTCACCCCTCCACTTT
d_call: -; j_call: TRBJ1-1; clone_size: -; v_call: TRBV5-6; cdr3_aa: CASSFTLNTEAFF; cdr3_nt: TGTGCCAGCAGCTTTACCTTGAACACTGAAGCTTTCTTT
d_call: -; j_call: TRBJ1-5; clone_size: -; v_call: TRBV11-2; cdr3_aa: CASSLNGGQPQHF; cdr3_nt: TGTGCCAGCAGCTTAAACGGAGGACAGCCCCAGCATTTT
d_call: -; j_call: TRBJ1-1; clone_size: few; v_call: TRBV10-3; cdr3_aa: CAIKRSGQNTEAFF; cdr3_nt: TGTGCCATCAAGCGGTCGGGACAGAACACTGAAGCTTTCTTT
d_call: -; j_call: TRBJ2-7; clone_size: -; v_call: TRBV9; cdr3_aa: CASNPRGLAAPYEQYF; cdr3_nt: TGTGCCAGCAACCCCAGGGGTCTAGCGGCCCCCTACGAGCAGTACTTC
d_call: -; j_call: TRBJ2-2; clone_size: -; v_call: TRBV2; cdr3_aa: CASSSFWGTNTGELFF; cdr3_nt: TGTGCCAGCAGTAGCTTCTGGGGGACTAACACCGGGGAGCTGTTTTTT
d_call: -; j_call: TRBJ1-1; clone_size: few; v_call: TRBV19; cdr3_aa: CASSIIGTQWANTEAFF; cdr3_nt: TGTGCCAGTAGTATAATCGGGACACAGTGGGCTAACACTGAAGCTTTCTTT
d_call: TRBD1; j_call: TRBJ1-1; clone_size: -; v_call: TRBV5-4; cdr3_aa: CASSHMGQGNTEAFF; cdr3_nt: TGTGCCAGCAGCCACATGGGACAGGGGAACACTGAAGCTTTCTTT
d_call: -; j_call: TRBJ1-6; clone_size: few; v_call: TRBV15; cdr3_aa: CATSGQEHNSPLHF; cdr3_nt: TGTGCCACCAGCGGGCAGGAGCATAATTCACCCCTCCACTTT
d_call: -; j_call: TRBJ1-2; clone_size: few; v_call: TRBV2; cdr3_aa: CAITVLYGYTF; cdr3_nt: TGTGCCATCACAGTTCTGTACGGCTACACCTTC
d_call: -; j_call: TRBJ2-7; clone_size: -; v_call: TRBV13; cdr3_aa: CASSVGGSYEQYF; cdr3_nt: TGTGCCAGCAGCGTAGGAGGGAGTTACGAGCAGTACTTC
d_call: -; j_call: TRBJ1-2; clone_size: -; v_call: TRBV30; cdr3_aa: CAWTGPGYYGYTF; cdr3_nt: TGTGCCTGGACTGGGCCCGGTTACTATGGCTACACCTTC
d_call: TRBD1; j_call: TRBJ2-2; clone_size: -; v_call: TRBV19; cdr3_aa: CASRDGQGIFPGELFF; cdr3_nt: TGTGCCAGTAGAGACGGACAGGGAATTTTTCCCGGGGAGCTGTTTTTT
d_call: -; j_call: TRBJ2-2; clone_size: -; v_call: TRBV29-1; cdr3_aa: CSVEGQGGTGELFF; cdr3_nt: TGCAGCGTTGAAGGACAGGGAGGAACCGGGGAGCTGTTTTTT
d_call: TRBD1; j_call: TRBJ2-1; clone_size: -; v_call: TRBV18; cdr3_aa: CASSHRGRDSYNEQFF; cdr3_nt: TGTGCCAGCTCACACAGGGGGCGAGACTCCTACAATGAGCAGTTCTTC
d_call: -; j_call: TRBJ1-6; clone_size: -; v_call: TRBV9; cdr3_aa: CASSDGPRRGGNSPLHF; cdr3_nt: TGTGCCAGCAGCGACGGACCCCGGAGGGGAGGTAATTCACCCCTCCACTTT
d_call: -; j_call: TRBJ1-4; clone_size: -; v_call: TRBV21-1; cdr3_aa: CASSKRDEKLFF; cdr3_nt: TGTGCCAGCAGCAAAAGGGATGAAAAACTGTTTTTT
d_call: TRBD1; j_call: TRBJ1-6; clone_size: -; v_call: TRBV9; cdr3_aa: CASSVDPRTGAYPSNSPLHF; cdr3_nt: TGTGCCAGCAGCGTAGACCCCAGGACAGGGGCGTATCCGAGTAATTCACCCCTCCACTTT
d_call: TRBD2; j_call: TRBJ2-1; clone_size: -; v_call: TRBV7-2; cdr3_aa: CASSPVQREEQFF; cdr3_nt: TGTGCCAGCAGCCCCGTCCAGCGGGAGGAGCAGTTCTTC
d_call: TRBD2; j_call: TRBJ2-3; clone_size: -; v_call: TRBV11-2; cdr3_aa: CASSLWVAGSDTQYF; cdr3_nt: TGTGCCAGCAGCTTATGGGTAGCGGGGTCAGATACGCAGTATTTT
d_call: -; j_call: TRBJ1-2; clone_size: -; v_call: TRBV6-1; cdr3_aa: CASSQDRTYGYTF; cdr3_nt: TGTGCCAGCAGTCAGGACAGAACCTATGGCTACACCTTC
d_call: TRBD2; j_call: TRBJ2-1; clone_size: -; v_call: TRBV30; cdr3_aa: CAWSVRGGPSVF; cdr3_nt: TGTGCCTGGAGTGTACGCGGGGGGCCGTCGGTCTTC
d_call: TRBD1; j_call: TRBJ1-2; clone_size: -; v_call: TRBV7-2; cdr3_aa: CASSLVFGTGGGYTF; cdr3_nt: TGTGCCAGCAGCTTAGTTTTCGGGACAGGGGGTGGCTACACCTTC
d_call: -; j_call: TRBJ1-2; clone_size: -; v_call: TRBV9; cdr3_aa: CASEGTVNYGYTF; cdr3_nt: TGTGCCAGCGAGGGTACAGTTAATTATGGCTACACCTTC
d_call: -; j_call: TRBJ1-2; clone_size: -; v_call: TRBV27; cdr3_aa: CASSLWRAPSPVGYTF; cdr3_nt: TGTGCCAGCAGTTTATGGCGTGCGCCGTCCCCTGTCGGCTACACCTTC
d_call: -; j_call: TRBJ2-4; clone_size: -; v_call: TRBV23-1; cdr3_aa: CASRGSPGAKNIQYF; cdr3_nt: TGCGCCAGTCGGGGATCACCAGGGGCCAAAAACATTCAGTACTTC